These 23 T cell receptor beta chains were sequenced from one sample in a study of CD8+CD57+ T cells in acquired aplastic anemia. CDR3 and TCR beta VDJ profiling relied on genomic DNA as the template. TCRdb re-analysed the reads in MiXCR, keeping a single row per CDR3 protein. The repertoire includes fewer than 250,000 distinct CDR3 sequences, 50% to 55% of them detected once, and more than 15% sits in the top ten. Sequences were obtained from sorted CD4+, CD8+, or CD8+CD57+ T cells (not recorded which) from PBMCs. The receptors stem from a human donor in good health, serving as a control.

The V call is TRBV4-1, the J call TRBJ1-1; 8 bases fit TRBD1. The CDR3 runs to 18 residues. V gave up 4 bases and J gave up 2 bases; unmatched junction bases: 15. Germline CDR1 and CDR2: MGHRA and YSYEKL. The CDR3 region is CASSLSSSGTGPNTEAFF. The CDR3 DNA is TGCGCCAGCAGCCTATCATCGTCCGGGACAGGCCCTAACACTGAAGCTTTCTTT.

The chain recombines TRBV6-5 with TRBJ1-6, with D tentatively TRBD1 (5 bases). Germline CDR1 reads MNHEY; CDR2 reads SVGAGI. CDR3 size: 15 residues. Trimming pared 6 bases from V and 5 bases from J, leaving 14 bases between. The CDR3, as DNA: TGTGCCAGCAGCGCAGGGCGAGGAAATAATTCACCCCTCCACTTT. Amino acids: CASSAGRGNNSPLHF.

This clonotype has at least ten counts. The chain recombines TRBV29-1 with TRBJ1-1, with D perhaps TRBD1 (6 bases). V gave up 6 bases and J gave up 4 bases, with 15 bases separating them. There are 13 residues in the CDR3. The germline CDR1 and CDR2 sequences are SQVTM and ANQGSEA. The CDR3 protein is CSVAQGSFTEAFF. The CDR3 nucleotides are TGCAGCGTGGCTCAGGGGTCGTTCACTGAAGCTTTCTTT.

DNA for the CDR3: TGTGCCAGCAGCCTAAGGGGAGGTCAGCCCCAGCATTTT. It encodes CASSLRGGQPQHF. J is TRBJ1-5 and V is TRBV7-3; a possible D gene is TRBD1 (5 bases). CDR1 and CDR2 from the germline V gene are SGHTA and FQGTGA. The V and J ends lost 5 bases and 6 bases respectively, with 11 bases between them. The CDR3 covers 13 residues.

CDR3 loop: CASSYLAGAYNEKLFF. CDR3 nucleotides: TGTGCCAGCAGCTATCTAGCGGGGGCTTACAATGAAAAACTGTTTTTT. The chain is built from TRBV7-9 and TRBJ1-4, with TRBD1 as a possible D gene (6 bases). This CDR3 is 16 amino acids long. Germline CDR1 SEHNR, CDR2 FQNEAQ (reference sequence). Between the trimmed V and J ends, which lost 4 bases and 5 bases, there was a span of 17 bases.

Many counts were recorded for this clonotype. The V call is TRBV7-3, the J call TRBJ2-5, with 7 positions matching TRBD1. CDR1 is SGHTA, CDR2 FQGTGA, per germline. Trimming at V came to 5 bases and at J to 4 bases, leaving 13 bases not matched to a gene. The CDR3 runs to 16 residues. The DNA for the CDR3 is TGTGCCAGCAGCGAGGGGGCTAGCCCAGTGGGAGAGACCCAGTACTTC. It codes for CASSEGASPVGETQYF. The entire variable domain, with the rest obtained from reference TRBV7-3 and TRBJ2-5, is as follows: GAGVSQTPSNKVTEKGKYVELRCDPISGHTALYWYRQSLGQGPEFLIYFQGTGAADDSGLPNDRFFAVRPEGSVSTLKIQRTERGDSAVYLCASSEGASPVGETQYFGPGTRLLVL.

Note on this clonotype: This may be a read error: a much more frequent sequence differs by one nucleotide. Because the CDR3 is missing its conserved closing phenylalanine or tryptophan, this is likely a read error. The V and J genes are TRBV28 and TRBJ1-2; TRBD1 is a possible D gene (5 bases). V was shortened by 7 bases and J by 7 bases, with 10 bases between the two germline ends. CDR3 length: 11 amino acids. Per the germline V gene, CDR1 is MDHEN and CDR2 is SYDVKM. CDR3 residues: CASIDGAGYTL. The CDR3, as DNA: TGTGCCAGCATAGACGGGGCTGGCTACACCCTC.

The CDR3 DNA sequence: TGTGCCACCAGCAGAGCTCCGGGACAGGGATTTGGAAACACCTTC. Translated: CATSRAPGQGFGNTF. The rearrangement links TRBV15 to TRBJ1-2; 9 positions agree with TRBD1. Germline-derived CDR1 and CDR2 are LNHNV and YYDKDF (reference sequence). The CDR3 contains 15 residues. V was pared by 1 base and J by 12 bases, with 12 bases of the junction left unmatched. Together with reference TRBV15 and TRBJ1-2, the CDR3 gives the full variable domain: DAMVIQNPRYQVTQFGKPVTLSCSQTLNHNVMYWYQQKSSQAPKLLFHYYDKDFNNEADTPDNFQSRRPNTSFCFLDIRSPGLGDTAMYLCATSRAPGQGFGNTFGSGTRLTVV.

In this sample, this clonotype turned up many times. V is TRBV25-1 and J is TRBJ1-2, with D possibly matching TRBD1 (6 bases). The CDR3 is made up of 16 amino acids. CDR1 and CDR2 (germline): MGHDK, SYGVNS. V was clipped by 1 base and J by 4 bases, with 16 bases between them. CDR3 coding DNA: TGTGCCAGCAGTGAATCGGGGGGGGGACACCGCTATGGCTACACCTTC. Protein: CASSESGGGHRYGYTF.

This clonotype was observed many times. This chain joins TRBV12-3 or TRBV12-4 and TRBJ1-1; tentative D call: TRBD1 (5 bases). This CDR3 region has 14 residues. The V end was cut by 1 base, the J end by 6 bases, with 12 bases between. CDR3 amino acids: CASSLGWDEAEAFF. CDR3 sequence (DNA): TGTGCCAGCAGTTTAGGGTGGGACGAAGCTGAAGCTTTCTTT.

This clonotype came up a few times. The V call is TRBV20-1, the J call TRBJ2-1, with 8 bases fitting TRBD2. The CDR3 length is 15 residues. V shed 3 bases and J 5 bases; nucleotides not matched to a gene: 9. CDR1 and CDR2 (germline): DFQATT, SNEGSKA (reference sequence). The CDR3 bases are TGCAGTGCTAGCGAACTAGCGGTACCTCACAATGAGCAGTTCTTC. This sequence encodes CSASELAVPHNEQFF.

This clonotype came up a few times. This chain connects TRBV7-3 to TRBJ1-6; 7 nucleotides agree with TRBD1. Germline trimming cut 5 bases from V and 7 bases from J; bases unmatched to any gene: 20. The CDR3 totals 19 residues. CDR1 and CDR2 from the germline V gene are SGHTA and FQGTGA. The DNA for the CDR3 is TGTGCCAGCAGCACTACTCCGCCTGCCTACAGGGGAACGAATTCACCCCTCCACTTT. Protein sequence: CASSTTPPAYRGTNSPLHF.

This chain links TRBV19 with TRBJ2-7; 7 bases agree with TRBD1. J lost 0 bases, V lost 6 bases, and 5 bases had no gene match. The CDR3 runs 14 residues. Germline V gives CDR1 LNHDA, CDR2 SQIVND (reference sequence). The CDR3 nucleotides read TGTGCCAGTAGCGGGACAGTCGCCTCCTACGAGCAGTACTTC. This gives the protein CASSGTVASYEQYF. Full variable domain (remainder filled in from reference TRBV19 and TRBJ2-7): DGGITQSPKYLFRKEGQNVTLSCEQNLNHDAMYWYRQDPGQGLRLIYYSQIVNDFQKGDIAEGYSVSREKKESFPLTVTSAQKNPTAFYLCASSGTVASYEQYFGPGTRLTVT.

The gene calls are TRBV9 and TRBJ2-7; D is possibly TRBD2 (5 bases). The CDR3 sequence is 14 residues long. V shed 0 bases and J shed 4 bases, with 11 bases lying between them. Germline CDR1 and CDR2: SGDLS and YYNGEE. This CDR3 reads CASSVGEGRYEQYF. The DNA for the CDR3 is TGTGCCAGCAGCGTAGGCGAGGGAAGATACGAGCAGTACTTC.

In nucleotides, the CDR3 is TGTGCCAGCAGCTTAGGGGGGGCCAGGGAGACCCAGTACTTC. It translates to CASSLGGARETQYF. The chain carries TRBV25-1 and TRBJ2-5, with D possibly TRBD2 on 7 matching bases. Looked up from germline, CDR1 is MGHDK and CDR2 is SYGVNS. The V end lost 6 bases, the J end lost 5 bases, and 16 bases lay between the germline ends. The CDR3 consists of 14 residues. The whole variable domain, remainder taken from reference TRBV25-1 and TRBJ2-5, is EADIYQTPRYLVIGTGKKITLECSQTMGHDKMYWYQQDPGMELHLIHYSYGVNSTEKGDLSSESTVSRIRTEHFPLTLESARPSHTSQYLCASSLGGARETQYFGPGTRLLVL.

This clonotype was seen ten or more times. V and J are TRBV20-1 and TRBJ1-5; D remains ambiguous. The germline gives CDR1 DFQATT, CDR2 SNEGSKA (reference sequence). V lost 0 bases, J lost 4 bases, and 4 bases lay in between. This CDR3 has 12 amino acids. CDR3 bases: TGCAGTGCTAGAGATCCTAATCAGCCCCAGCATTTT. It translates to CSARDPNQPQHF.

This clonotype was recorded a few times. The chain is built from TRBV28 and TRBJ2-5; D is possibly TRBD1 (6 bases). Trimming took off 8 bases at V and 1 base at J, with 14 bases between the two ends. The germline gives CDR1 MDHEN, CDR2 SYDVKM. The CDR3 spans 14 residues. The CDR3 sequence: CASATPDSQETQYF. The CDR3 nucleotides read TGTGCCAGCGCAACCCCGGACAGCCAAGAGACCCAGTACTTC.

This clonotype was observed many times. V is TRBV5-8 and J is TRBJ2-5, with D uncertain. Germline assignment: CDR1 SGHTS and CDR2 YDEGEE. Deletions cut 0 bases from V and 0 bases from J, with 9 bases between. There are 15 residues in the CDR3. CDR3: CASSLEGSNQETQYF. The CDR3 coding sequence is TGTGCCAGCAGCTTGGAGGGAAGCAACCAAGAGACCCAGTACTTC.

A note on this clonotype: Since a much larger clone is just one base distant, this may be a read error. The rearrangement links TRBV7-9 to TRBJ1-1, with 9 bases aligning to TRBD1. The CDR3 runs 15 residues. Germline V gene data show CDR1 as SEHNR and CDR2 as FQNEAQ (reference sequence). Here the CDR3 reads CASSVWDRENTEASF. DNA of the CDR3: TGTGCCAGCAGCGTATGGGACAGGGAAAACACTGAAGCTTCCTTT.

The rearrangement joins TRBV12-3 or TRBV12-4 to TRBJ2-5, with D perhaps matching TRBD2 (5 bases). Trimming left V 2 bases short and J 2 bases short, with 12 bases between. This CDR3 comprises 15 residues. The CDR3 sequence is CASSLRVPGQETQYF. The DNA for the CDR3 is TGTGCCAGCAGTTTAAGGGTTCCGGGGCAAGAGACCCAGTACTTC.

The rearrangement joins TRBV19 to TRBJ2-5, with 7 nucleotides matching TRBD1. CDR3 length equals 16 residues. V trimming: 5 bases; J trimming: 1 base; junction bases outside the gene matches: 10. Per the germline V gene, CDR1 is LNHDA and CDR2 is SQIVND (reference sequence). The CDR3 sequence is CASSVRDRGIQETQYF. The CDR3 region has the DNA TGTGCCAGTAGTGTCCGGGACAGAGGTATCCAAGAGACCCAGTACTTC. The entire variable domain, with the rest obtained from reference TRBV19 and TRBJ2-5, is as follows: DGGITQSPKYLFRKEGQNVTLSCEQNLNHDAMYWYRQDPGQGLRLIYYSQIVNDFQKGDIAEGYSVSREKKESFPLTVTSAQKNPTAFYLCASSVRDRGIQETQYFGPGTRLLVL.

This clonotype was seen ten or more times. The J gene is TRBJ1-5, the V gene TRBV20-1; D is undetermined. V was cut by 0 bases and J by 5 bases, with 11 bases left in between. CDR1 is DFQATT and CDR2 is SNEGSKA in the germline V gene (reference sequence). The CDR3 has 14 amino acids. CDR3 in DNA: TGCAGTGCTAGAGATCAGGACCCGCATCAGCCCCAGCATTTT. This gives the protein CSARDQDPHQPQHF.

This rearrangement joins TRBV10-3 to TRBJ1-1; 10 bases match TRBD1. V lost 6 bases, J lost 0 bases, and 4 bases stayed unmatched. CDR3 length: 15 amino acids. Germline V CDR1 and CDR2: ENHRY, SYGVKD. CDR3 sequence reads: CAIRGTGDVNTEAFF. The CDR3 region has the DNA TGTGCCATCAGAGGGACAGGGGACGTGAACACTGAAGCTTTCTTT.